Reported below is one T cell receptor (beta chain). The V gene end was trimmed by 6 bases and the J gene end by 6 bases; junction bases not matched to a gene: 17. The V gene's germline CDR1 is SGHAT and CDR2 FQNNGV. CDR3 size: 17 residues. These data come from a study of shared clonotypes between healthy human individuals. Background on the study: For every donor, three CD4 naive, three CD4 memory, two CD8 naive and one CD8 memory plates were used.

The authors ran the assay at deep level. Each subset's genomic DNA was shared equally among a number of immunoSEQ plates. Original handling: Owing to the provision of junction-only sequences devoid of quality scores by immunoSEQ, filtering differed. The method was immunoSEQ multiplex PCR; TCRdb's version includes in-frame clones alone and lacks a portion of them. That table gives V, J and clone size, and the DNA gave D and trimming. In the table there are 1,400,000 or so clones, just under 99% of which are singletons. The chain combines TRBV11-2 with TRBJ1-3; the match to TRBD1 covers 7 bases. The source of this sequence is a man aged 25 to 40 in good health. Material: naive CD4+ T cells sorted from blood. The subset denotes: CD45RA+ positively selected. CDR3 nucleotides: TGTGCCAGCAGTCACGACCCGTGGGGGACAGCCGAAAACACCATATATTTT. Its translation: CASSHDPWGTAENTIYF.